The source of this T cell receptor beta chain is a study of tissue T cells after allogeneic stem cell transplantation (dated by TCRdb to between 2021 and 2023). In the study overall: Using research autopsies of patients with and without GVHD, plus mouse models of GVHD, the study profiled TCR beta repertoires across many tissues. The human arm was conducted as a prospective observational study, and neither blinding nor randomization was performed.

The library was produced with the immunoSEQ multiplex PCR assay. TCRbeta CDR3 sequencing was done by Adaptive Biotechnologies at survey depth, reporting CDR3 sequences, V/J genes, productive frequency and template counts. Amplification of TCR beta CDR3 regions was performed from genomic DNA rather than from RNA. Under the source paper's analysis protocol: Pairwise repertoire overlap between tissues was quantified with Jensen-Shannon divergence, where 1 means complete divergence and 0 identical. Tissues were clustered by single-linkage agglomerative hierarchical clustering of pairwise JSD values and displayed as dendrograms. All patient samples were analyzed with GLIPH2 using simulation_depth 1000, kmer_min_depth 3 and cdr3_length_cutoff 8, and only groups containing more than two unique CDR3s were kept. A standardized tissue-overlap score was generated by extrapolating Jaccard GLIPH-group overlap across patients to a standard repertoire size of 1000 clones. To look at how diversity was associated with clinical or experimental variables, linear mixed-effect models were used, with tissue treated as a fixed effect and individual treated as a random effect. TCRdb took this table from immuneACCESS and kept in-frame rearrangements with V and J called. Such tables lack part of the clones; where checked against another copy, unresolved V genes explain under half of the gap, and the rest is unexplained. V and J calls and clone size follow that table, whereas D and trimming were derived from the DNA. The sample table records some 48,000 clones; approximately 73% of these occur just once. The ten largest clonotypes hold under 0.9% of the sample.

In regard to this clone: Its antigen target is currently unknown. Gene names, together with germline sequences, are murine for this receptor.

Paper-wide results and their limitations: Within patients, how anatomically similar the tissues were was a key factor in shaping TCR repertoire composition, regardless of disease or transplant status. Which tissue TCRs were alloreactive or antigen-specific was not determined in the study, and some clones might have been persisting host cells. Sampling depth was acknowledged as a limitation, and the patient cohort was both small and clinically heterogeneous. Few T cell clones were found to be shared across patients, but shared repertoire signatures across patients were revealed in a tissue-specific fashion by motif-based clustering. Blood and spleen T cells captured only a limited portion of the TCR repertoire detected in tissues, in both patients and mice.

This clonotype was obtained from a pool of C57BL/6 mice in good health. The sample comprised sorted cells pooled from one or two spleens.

The CDR3 protein sequence reads: CASSKGDNSPLYF. The sequenced part of the CDR3 DNA is TGTGCCAGCAGTAAGGGGGATAATTCGCCCCTCTAC. Recombination linked TRBV19 to TRBJ1-6; TRBD1 could be the D gene, as 6 bases match. The read ends 1 residue before the CDR3 terminus; that terminus is restored from the germline J gene. TRBJ1-6 belongs to the ORF category, with a function that is uncertain. The CDR1 and CDR2 encoded by the germline V gene (reference sequence) are FNHDT and SITEND. Trimming at the junction amounts to 3 bases on V and 5 bases on J, and the germline ends lie 6 bases apart. The CDR3 has 13 amino acids, counting the end cysteine and phenylalanine. Shown are 36 bases from within the CDR3, in frame from base 1.